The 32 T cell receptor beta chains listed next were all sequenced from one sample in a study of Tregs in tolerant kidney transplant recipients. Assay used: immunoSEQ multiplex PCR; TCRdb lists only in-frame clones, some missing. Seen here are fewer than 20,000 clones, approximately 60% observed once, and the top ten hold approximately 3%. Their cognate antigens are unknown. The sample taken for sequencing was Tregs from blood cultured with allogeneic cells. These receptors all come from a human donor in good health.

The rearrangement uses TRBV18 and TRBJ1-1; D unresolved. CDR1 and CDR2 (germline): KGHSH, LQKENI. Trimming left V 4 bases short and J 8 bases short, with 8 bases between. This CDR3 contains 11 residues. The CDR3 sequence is CASSQEAEAFF. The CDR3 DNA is TGTGCCAGCTCACAGGAGGCCGAAGCTTTCTTT.

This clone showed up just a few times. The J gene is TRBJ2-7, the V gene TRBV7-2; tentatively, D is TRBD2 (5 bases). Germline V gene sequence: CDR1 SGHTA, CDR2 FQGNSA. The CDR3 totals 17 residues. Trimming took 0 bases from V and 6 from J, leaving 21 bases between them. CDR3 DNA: TGTGCCAGCAGCTTAGCGCTCTCGCGGGTTCCCCCCCGCGAGCAGTACTTC. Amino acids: CASSLALSRVPPREQYF.

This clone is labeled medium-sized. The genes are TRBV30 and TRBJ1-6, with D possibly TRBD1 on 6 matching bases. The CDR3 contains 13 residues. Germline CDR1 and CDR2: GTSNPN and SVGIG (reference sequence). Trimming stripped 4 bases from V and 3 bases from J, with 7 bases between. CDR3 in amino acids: CAWNRVYNSPLHF. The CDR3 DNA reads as TGTGCCTGGAACAGGGTCTATAATTCACCCCTCCACTTT.

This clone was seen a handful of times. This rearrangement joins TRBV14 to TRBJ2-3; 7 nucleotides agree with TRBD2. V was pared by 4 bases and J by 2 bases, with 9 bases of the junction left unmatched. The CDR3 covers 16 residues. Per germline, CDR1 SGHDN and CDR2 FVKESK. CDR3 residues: CASSPSPGRDTDTQYF. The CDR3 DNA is TGTGCCAGCAGCCCTTCCCCGGGGAGGGACACAGATACGCAGTATTTT.

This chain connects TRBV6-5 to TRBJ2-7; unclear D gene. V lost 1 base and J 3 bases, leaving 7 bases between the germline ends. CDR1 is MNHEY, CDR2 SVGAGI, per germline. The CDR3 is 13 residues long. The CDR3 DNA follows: TGTGCCAGCAGTTACTGGGTGGGCTACGAGCAGTACTTC. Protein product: CASSYWVGYEQYF.

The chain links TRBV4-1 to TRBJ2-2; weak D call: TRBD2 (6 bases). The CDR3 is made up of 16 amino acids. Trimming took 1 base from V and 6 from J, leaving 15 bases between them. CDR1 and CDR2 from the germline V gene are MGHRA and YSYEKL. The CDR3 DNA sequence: TGCGCCAGCAGCCAAGGAAGCCGGGGAGGACCCGGGGAGCTGTTTTTT. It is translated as CASSQGSRGGPGELFF.

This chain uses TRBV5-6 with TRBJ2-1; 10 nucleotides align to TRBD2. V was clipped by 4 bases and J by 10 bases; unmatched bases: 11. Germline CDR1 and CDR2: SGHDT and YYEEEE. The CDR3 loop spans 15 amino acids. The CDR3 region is CASSPSGGLYMEQFF. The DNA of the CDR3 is TGTGCCAGCAGCCCTAGCGGGGGCCTATACATGGAGCAGTTCTTC.

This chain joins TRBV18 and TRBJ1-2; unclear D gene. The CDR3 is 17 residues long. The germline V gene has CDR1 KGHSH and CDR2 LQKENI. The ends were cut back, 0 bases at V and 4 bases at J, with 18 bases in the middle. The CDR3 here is CASSPPPARPALYGYTF. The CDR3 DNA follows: TGTGCCAGCTCACCACCGCCAGCTAGACCCGCACTCTATGGCTACACCTTC. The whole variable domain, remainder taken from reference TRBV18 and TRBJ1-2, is NAGVMQNPRHLVRRRGQEARLRCSPMKGHSHVYWYRQLPEEGLKFMVYLQKENIIDESGMPKERFSAEFPKEGPSILRIQQVVRGDSAAYFCASSPPPARPALYGYTFGSGTRLTVV.

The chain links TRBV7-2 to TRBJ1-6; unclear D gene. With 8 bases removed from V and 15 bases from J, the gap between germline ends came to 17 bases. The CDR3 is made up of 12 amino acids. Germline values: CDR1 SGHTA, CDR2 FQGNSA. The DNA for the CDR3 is TGTGCCAGCGGGTTGGCAGCCTGGGACCTCCACTTT. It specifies CASGLAAWDLHF.

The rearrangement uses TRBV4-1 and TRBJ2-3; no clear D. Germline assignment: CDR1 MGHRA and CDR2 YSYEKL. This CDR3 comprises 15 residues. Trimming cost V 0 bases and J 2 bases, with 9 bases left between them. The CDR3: CASSQERLDTDTQYF. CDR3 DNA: TGCGCCAGCAGCCAAGAGCGGTTAGACACAGATACGCAGTATTTT.

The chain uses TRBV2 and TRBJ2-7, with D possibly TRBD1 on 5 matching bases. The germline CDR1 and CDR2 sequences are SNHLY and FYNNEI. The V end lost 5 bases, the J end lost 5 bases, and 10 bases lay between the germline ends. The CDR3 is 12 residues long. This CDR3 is CASSYLGDEQYF. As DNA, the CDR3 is TGTGCCAGCAGTTACCTAGGGGACGAGCAGTACTTC.

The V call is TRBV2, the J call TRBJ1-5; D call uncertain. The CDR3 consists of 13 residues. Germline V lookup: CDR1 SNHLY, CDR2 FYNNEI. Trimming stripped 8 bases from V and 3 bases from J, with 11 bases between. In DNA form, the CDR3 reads TGTGCCAGCCGCTCGGGCCTCAATCAGCCCCAGCATTTT. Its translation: CASRSGLNQPQHF.

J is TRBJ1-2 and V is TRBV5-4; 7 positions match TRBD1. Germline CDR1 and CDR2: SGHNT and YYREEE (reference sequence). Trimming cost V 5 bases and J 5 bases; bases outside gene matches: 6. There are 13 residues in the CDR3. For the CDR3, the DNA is TGTGCCAGCAGACCCGGGACAGATTATGGCTACACCTTC. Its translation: CASRPGTDYGYTF.

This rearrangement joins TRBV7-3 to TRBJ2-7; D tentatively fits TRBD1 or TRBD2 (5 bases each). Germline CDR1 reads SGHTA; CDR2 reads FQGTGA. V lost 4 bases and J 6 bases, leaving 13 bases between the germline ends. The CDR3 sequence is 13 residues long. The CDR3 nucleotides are TGTGCCAGCAGCTCCCTCCCTGGGGGCGAGCAGTACTTC. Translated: CASSSLPGGEQYF. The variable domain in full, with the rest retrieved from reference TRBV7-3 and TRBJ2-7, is GAGVSQTPSNKVTEKGKYVELRCDPISGHTALYWYRQSLGQGPEFLIYFQGTGAADDSGLPNDRFFAVRPEGSVSTLKIQRTERGDSAVYLCASSSLPGGEQYFGPGTRLTVT.

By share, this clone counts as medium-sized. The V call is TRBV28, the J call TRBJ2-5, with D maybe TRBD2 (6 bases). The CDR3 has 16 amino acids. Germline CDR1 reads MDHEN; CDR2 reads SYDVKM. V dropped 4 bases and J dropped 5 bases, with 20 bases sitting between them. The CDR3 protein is CASSSRGTAEGETQYF. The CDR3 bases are TGTGCCAGCAGTTCCCGCGGGACGGCCGAGGGGGAGACCCAGTACTTC. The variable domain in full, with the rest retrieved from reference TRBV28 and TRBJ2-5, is DVKVTQSSRYLVKRTGEKVFLECVQDMDHENMFWYRQDPGLGLRLIYFSYDVKMKEKGDIPEGYSVSREKKERFSLILESASTNQTSMYLCASSSRGTAEGETQYFGPGTRLLVL.

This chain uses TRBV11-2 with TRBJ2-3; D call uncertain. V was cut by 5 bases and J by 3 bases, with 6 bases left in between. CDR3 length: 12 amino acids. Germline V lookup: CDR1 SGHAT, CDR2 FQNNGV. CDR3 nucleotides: TGTGCCAGCAGCCTTGGGACAGATACGCAGTATTTT. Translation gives CASSLGTDTQYF.

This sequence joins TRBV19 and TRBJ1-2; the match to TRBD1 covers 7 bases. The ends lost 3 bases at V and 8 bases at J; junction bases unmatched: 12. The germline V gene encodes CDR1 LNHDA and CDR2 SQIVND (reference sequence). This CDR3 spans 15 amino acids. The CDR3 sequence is CASSMVRQGTTGYTF. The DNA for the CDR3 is TGTGCCAGTAGTATGGTGAGACAGGGTACCACCGGCTACACCTTC.

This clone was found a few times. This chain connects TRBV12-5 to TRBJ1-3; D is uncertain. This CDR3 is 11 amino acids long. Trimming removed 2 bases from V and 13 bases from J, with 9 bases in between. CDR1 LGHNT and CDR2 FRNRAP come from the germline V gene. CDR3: CASGLSLGIYF. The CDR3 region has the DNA TGTGCTAGTGGTTTGTCCCTCGGGATATATTTT.

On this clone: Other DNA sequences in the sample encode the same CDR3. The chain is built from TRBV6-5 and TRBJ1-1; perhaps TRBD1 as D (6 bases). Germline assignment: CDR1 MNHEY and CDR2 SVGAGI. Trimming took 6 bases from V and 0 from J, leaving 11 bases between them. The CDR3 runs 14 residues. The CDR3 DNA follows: TGTGCCAGCAGACTTACAGGGTTGAACACTGAAGCTTTCTTT. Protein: CASRLTGLNTEAFF.

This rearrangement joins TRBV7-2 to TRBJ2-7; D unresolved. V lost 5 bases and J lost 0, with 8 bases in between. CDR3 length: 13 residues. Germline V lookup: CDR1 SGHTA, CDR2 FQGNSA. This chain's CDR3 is CASSRKSSYEQYF. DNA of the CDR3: TGTGCCAGCAGCCGCAAGAGCTCCTACGAGCAGTACTTC.

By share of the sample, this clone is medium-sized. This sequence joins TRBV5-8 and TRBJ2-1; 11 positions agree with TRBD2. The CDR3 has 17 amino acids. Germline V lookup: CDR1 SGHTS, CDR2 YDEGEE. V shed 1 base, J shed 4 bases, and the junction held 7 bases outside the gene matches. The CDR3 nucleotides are TGTGCCAGCAGCTTGTCGGTAGCGGGAGGGCCATACAATGAGCAGTTCTTC. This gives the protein CASSLSVAGGPYNEQFF.

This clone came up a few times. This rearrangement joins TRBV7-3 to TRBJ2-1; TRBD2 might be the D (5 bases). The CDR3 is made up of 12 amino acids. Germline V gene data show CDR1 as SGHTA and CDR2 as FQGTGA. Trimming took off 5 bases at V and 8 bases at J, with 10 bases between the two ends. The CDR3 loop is CASSPAADEQFF. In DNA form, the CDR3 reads TGTGCCAGCAGCCCAGCGGCGGATGAGCAGTTCTTC.

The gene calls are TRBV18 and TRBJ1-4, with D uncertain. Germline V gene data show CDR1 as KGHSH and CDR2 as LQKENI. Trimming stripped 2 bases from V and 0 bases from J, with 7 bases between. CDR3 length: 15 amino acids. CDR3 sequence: CASSPGQATNEKLFF. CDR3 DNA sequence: TGTGCCAGCTCACCAGGCCAGGCAACTAATGAAAAACTGTTTTTT.

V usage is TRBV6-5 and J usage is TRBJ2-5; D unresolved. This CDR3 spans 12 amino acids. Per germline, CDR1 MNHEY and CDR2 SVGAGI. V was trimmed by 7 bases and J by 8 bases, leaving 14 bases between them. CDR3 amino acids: CASNDPPGTQYF. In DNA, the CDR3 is TGTGCCAGCAATGACCCACCCGGCACCCAGTACTTC.

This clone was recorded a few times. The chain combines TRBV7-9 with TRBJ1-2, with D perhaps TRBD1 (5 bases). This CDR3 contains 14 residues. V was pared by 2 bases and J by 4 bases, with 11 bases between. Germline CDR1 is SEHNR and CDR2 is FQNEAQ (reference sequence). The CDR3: CASSLRQPGYGYTF. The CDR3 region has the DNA TGTGCCAGCAGCTTACGACAGCCCGGCTATGGCTACACCTTC.

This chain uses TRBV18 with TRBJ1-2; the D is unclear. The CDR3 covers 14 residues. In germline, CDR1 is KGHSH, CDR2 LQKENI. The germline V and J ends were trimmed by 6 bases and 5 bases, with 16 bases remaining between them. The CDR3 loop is CASSQGAGTYGYTF. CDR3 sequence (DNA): TGTGCCAGCTCTCAAGGAGCTGGTACTTATGGCTACACCTTC. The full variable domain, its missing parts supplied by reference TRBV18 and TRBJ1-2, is NAGVMQNPRHLVRRRGQEARLRCSPMKGHSHVYWYRQLPEEGLKFMVYLQKENIIDESGMPKERFSAEFPKEGPSILRIQQVVRGDSAAYFCASSQGAGTYGYTFGSGTRLTVV.

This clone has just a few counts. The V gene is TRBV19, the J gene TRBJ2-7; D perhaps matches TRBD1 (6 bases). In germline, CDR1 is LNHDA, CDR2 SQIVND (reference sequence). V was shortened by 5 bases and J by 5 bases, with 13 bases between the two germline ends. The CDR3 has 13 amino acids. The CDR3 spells CASSPRGGNEQYF. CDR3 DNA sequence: TGTGCCAGTAGTCCCCGAGGGGGTAACGAGCAGTACTTC.

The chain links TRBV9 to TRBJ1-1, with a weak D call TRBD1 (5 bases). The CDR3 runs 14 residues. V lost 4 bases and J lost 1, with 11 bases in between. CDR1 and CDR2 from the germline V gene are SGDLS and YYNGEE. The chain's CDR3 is CASSLGVENTEAFF. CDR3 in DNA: TGTGCCAGCAGCTTGGGGGTGGAGAACACTGAAGCTTTCTTT.

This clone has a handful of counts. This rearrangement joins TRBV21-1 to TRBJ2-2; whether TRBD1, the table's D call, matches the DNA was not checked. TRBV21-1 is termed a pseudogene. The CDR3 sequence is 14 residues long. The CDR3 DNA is TGTGCCAGCAGCAAAGCCCCAAACACCGGGGAGCTGTTTTTT. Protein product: CASSKAPNTGELFF.

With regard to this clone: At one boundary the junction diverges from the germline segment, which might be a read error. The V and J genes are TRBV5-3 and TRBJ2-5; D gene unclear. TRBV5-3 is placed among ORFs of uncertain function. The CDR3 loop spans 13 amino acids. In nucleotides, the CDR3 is TGTGCCAGCAGCTTGCGAACCGAAGTCTTCCAGTACTTC. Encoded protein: CASSLRTEVFQYF.

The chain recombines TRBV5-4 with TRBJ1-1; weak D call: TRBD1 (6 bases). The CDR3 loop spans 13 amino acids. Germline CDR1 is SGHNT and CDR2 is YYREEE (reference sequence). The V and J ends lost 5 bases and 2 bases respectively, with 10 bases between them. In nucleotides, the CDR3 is TGTGCCAGCAGACACGGGACAAACACTGAAGCTTTCTTT. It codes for CASRHGTNTEAFF.

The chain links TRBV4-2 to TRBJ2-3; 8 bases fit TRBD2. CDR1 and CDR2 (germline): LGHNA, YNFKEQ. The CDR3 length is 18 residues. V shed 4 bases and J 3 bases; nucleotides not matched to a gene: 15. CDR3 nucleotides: TGTGCCAGCAGCCCCAAGATGAACCAAGCGGGAGTGACAGATACGCAGTATTTT. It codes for CASSPKMNQAGVTDTQYF.